This entry lists 10 T cell receptor beta chains sequenced from one sample in a study of CXCR3-negative and CXCR3-positive naive CD8 T cells. Study-level results: Hydrophobicity of TRB CDR3s was greater in CXCR3-positive naive cells than in CXCR3-negative naive cells.

No antigen has been identified for these receptors. The libraries of TRB cDNA were constructed through 5' RACE using UMI labels. TCRdb re-analyzed the 5' RACE reads; it lists each CDR3 protein once, without DNA. The sample table includes about 4,700 distinct CDR3 sequences. What was sequenced was naive CXCR3+ CD8+ T cells from blood. This sample's subset: CD45RO-CCR7+CD27+CD95- naive CD8+ T cells expressing CXCR3 (TNR3+). Source of these receptors: a human donor in good health. Some clones in this sample may be carry-over from other donors' samples.

In terms of frequency, this clonotype is medium-sized (0.01 to 0.1%). V usage is TRBV29-1 and J usage is TRBJ2-7. The CDR3 is 14 amino acids. Germline loops: CDR1 SQVTM, CDR2 ANQGSEA. The CDR3 protein is CSVEVAASSYEQYF.

This chain joins TRBV29-1 and TRBJ2-5; TCRdb reports TRBD1, a call that lacks DNA to check it against. The CDR3 runs 15 residues. The germline CDR1 and CDR2 sequences are SQVTM and ANQGSEA. CDR3: CSVADGWGAKETQYF.

Its frequency marks this clonotype as medium-sized. The chain is built from TRBV29-1 and TRBJ1-1. CDR3 length: 12 residues. Germline values: CDR1 SQVTM, CDR2 ANQGSEA. The chain's CDR3 is CSVFHGYTEAFF.

This clonotype is labeled medium-sized based on frequency. This chain joins TRBV5-1 and TRBJ2-1. The CDR3 totals 12 residues. Germline V lookup: CDR1 SGHRS, CDR2 YFSETQ. The CDR3 loop is CASGLTYNEQFF.

In terms of frequency, this clonotype is medium-sized. The CDR3 protein is CASSRQGGTDNYEQYF. J is TRBJ2-7 and V is TRBV7-9; without DNA, the TCRdb call of TRBD2 cannot be checked. CDR1 and CDR2 from the germline V gene are SEHNR and FQNEAQ (reference sequence). The CDR3 runs to 16 residues.

V is TRBV6-1 and J is TRBJ2-1; the D call of TRBD1 rests on TCRdb alone, since no DNA is present to check it. Germline loops: CDR1 MNHNS, CDR2 SASEGT. This CDR3 is 12 amino acids long. CDR3 protein: CASMRDRVEQFF.

This sequence joins TRBV5-1 and TRBJ1-2; TCRdb picks TRBD1, but there is no DNA to check that call. Germline CDR1 SGHRS, CDR2 YFSETQ. This CDR3 region has 14 residues. The CDR3 sequence is CASSFSSDIYGYTF.

The gene calls are TRBV29-1 and TRBJ2-3. In germline, CDR1 is SQVTM, CDR2 ANQGSEA. This CDR3 is built from 13 residues. The CDR3 region is CSVEGRFIDTQYF.

This rearrangement joins TRBV6-2 or TRBV6-3 to TRBJ1-1. There are 12 residues in the CDR3. The germline gives CDR1 MNHEY, CDR2 SVGEGT. CDR3 amino acids: CASSYSRGEAFF.

The rearrangement joins TRBV28 to TRBJ2-5; TCRdb picks TRBD1, but there is no DNA to check that call. The CDR3 runs to 12 residues. Germline V gene lookup returns CDR1 MDHEN and CDR2 SYDVKM. This CDR3 is CASSGGQETQYF.